This is a list of T cell receptor beta chains from one sample in a study of blood T cell repertoires in COVID-19. Clones were read by immunoSEQ multiplex PCR, and TCRdb kept only the in-frame ones, dropping some. The profile shows 40,000 to 45,000 clones, around nine tenths of them singletons. The sequencing input was peripheral blood. The source is a human donor in a cohort sampled during active COVID-19. Both conserved end residues are part of each CDR3. A D gene is named only where the DNA matches it firmly. Only some rows state a clone size, as once, few, many or a class for expanded clones.

TGTGCCAGCAGCTTAGCTGGGACTAGTGGAAACACCATATATTTT | CASSLAGTSGNTIYF | TRBV11-3 | NA | TRBJ1-3 | NA
TGTGCCAGCAGCTTAGTTAGCGGGGGGTCGGCCGGGGAGCTGTTTTTT | CASSLVSGGSAGELFF | TRBV11-2 | NA | TRBJ2-2 | TRBD2
TGTGCCAGCAGCCGTGAAAGGGGGAACGAGCAGTACTTC | CASSRERGNEQYF | TRBV7-6 | NA | TRBJ2-7 | NA
TGTGCCAGCAGCATCGAGCTACAGGGGTCCTACAATGAGCAGTTCTTC | CASSIELQGSYNEQFF | TRBV5-5 | NA | TRBJ2-1 | TRBD1
TGTGCCAGCAGCGGACAGGTCGGTTCACCCCTCCACTTT | CASSGQVGSPLHF | TRBV6-5 | NA | TRBJ1-6 | TRBD1
TGTGCCAGTAGTCCCGGACAGGGACCCTACGAGCAGTACTTC | CASSPGQGPYEQYF | TRBV19 | once | TRBJ2-7 | TRBD1
TGTGCCAGCAGCTTAGTGGGGGGGTCCCTTGGAAACACCATATATTTT | CASSLVGGSLGNTIYF | TRBV7-2 | NA | TRBJ1-3 | NA
TGTGCCAGCAGGGGACAGGGGGCGGGGGAGCAGTACTTC | CASRGQGAGEQYF | TRBV2 | NA | TRBJ2-7 | TRBD1
TGTGCCAGCAGTGACCGGGCGTGGACAGGGGCTGTGGGGAAAGGGACCCAGTACTTC | CASSDRAWTGAVGKGTQYF | TRBV6-1 | NA | TRBJ2-5 | TRBD1
TGTGCCAGCAGTGGGGGGTTAGGGGGCTGGAACACTGAAGCTTTCTTT | CASSGGLGGWNTEAFF | TRBV6-1 | NA | TRBJ1-1 | TRBD1
TGCGCCAGCAGCCAAGGCCGGACTAGCGGGGGCAATGAGCAGTTCTTC | CASSQGRTSGGNEQFF | TRBV4-1 | NA | TRBJ2-1 | TRBD2
TGTGCCAGCAGTTCTAAGGGGCGGGGCTGGGAGACCCAGTACTTC | CASSSKGRGWETQYF | TRBV27 | NA | TRBJ2-5 | NA
TGTGCCAGCAGCACGGGACTAGTCGAGCAGTACTTC | CASSTGLVEQYF | TRBV7-6 | NA | TRBJ2-7 | TRBD2
TGTGCCAGCACCCGGGGGGGGATGGGAGGCTACACCTTC | CASTRGGMGGYTF | TRBV7-2 | NA | TRBJ1-2 | NA
TGTGCCAGTAGTACCCATTCGCCAGGGGGCGCGAGCAATCAGCCCCAGCATTTT | CASSTHSPGGASNQPQHF | TRBV19 | NA | TRBJ1-5 | TRBD1
TGTGCCAGTAGTATATCTAAGCGGGGGATACAAGAGACCCAGTACTTC | CASSISKRGIQETQYF | TRBV19 | NA | TRBJ2-5 | TRBD2
TGCGCCAGCCATGGGGGTGACAGGTTGAACACTGAAGCTTTCTTT | CASHGGDRLNTEAFF | TRBV4-1 | NA | TRBJ1-1 | NA
TGCAGTGCTGGGCCCGACAGGGTCTTC | CSAGPDRVF | TRBV20-1 | NA | TRBJ2-7 | TRBD1
TGTGCCAGCAGCACCACTTCTACCGAGCAGTTCTTC | CASSTTSTEQFF | TRBV11-3 | once | TRBJ2-1 | NA
TGTGCCAGCAGCACGGGACTGTACAATGAGCAGTTCTTC | CASSTGLYNEQFF | TRBV5-4 | few | TRBJ2-1 | NA
TGTGCCAGTAGTATGGGGAGGGTTCAGCCCCAGCATTTT | CASSMGRVQPQHF | TRBV19 | NA | TRBJ1-5 | NA
TGTGCCAGCACCCAACAGGCTCACTCCTATAATTCACCCCTCCACTTT | CASTQQAHSYNSPLHF | TRBV7-2 | once | TRBJ1-6 | NA
TGCGCCAGCAGCCGACCGGGACAGGGGGCCAGCTCCTACGAGCAGTACTTC | CASSRPGQGASSYEQYF | TRBV4-1 | NA | TRBJ2-7 | TRBD1
TGTGCCAGCAGCACCTTCCGGACAGGGGAAGTCAACGAGCAGTACTTC | CASSTFRTGEVNEQYF | TRBV5-6 | few | TRBJ2-7 | TRBD1
TGTGCCAGCAGCTTAGTAGCTGTCCCTAGCGGGGGGTTCTCCTACAATGAGCAGTTCTTC | CASSLVAVPSGGFSYNEQFF | TRBV7-6 | NA | TRBJ2-1 | TRBD2
TGCGCCAGCAGCCCATTTTGGGACTCCGCCCCAGATACGCAGTATTTT | CASSPFWDSAPDTQYF | TRBV5-1 | NA | TRBJ2-3 | NA
TGCGCCAGCAGCCCTGCCAGGGGGAACACTGAAGCTTTCTTT | CASSPARGNTEAFF | TRBV4-1 | NA | TRBJ1-1 | NA
TGTGCCAGCAGCTACAGACTAGCGGGGGTCACAGATACGCAGTATTTT | CASSYRLAGVTDTQYF | TRBV3-1/TRBV3-2 | NA | TRBJ2-3 | TRBD2
TGTGCCAGCACCAAAGAGAGGGCTCGAAAAGAGACCCAGTACTTC | CASTKERARKETQYF | TRBV3-1/TRBV3-2 | few | TRBJ2-5 | NA
TGCAGCGTTGAAGATGGAGGGGGCGGAAAGAACACTGAAGCTTTCTTT | CSVEDGGGGKNTEAFF | TRBV29-1 | few | TRBJ1-1 | TRBD1
TGCGCCAGCAGCCGGGGGACAGGGGCGAATGAGCAGTTCTTC | CASSRGTGANEQFF | TRBV5-1 | NA | TRBJ2-1 | TRBD1
TGTGCCAGCAGCCAATTCCGGGACAGCTTATCTGGGGCCAACGTCCTGACTTTC | CASSQFRDSLSGANVLTF | TRBV3-1/TRBV3-2 | NA | TRBJ2-6 | TRBD1
TGTGCCAGCAGCTTGTTGACAGGATCACGAAACACCATATATTTT | CASSLLTGSRNTIYF | TRBV7-9 | NA | TRBJ1-3 | NA
TGTGCCTGCAAAAAAGGGACAGGACGCAATCAGCCCCAGCATTTT | CACKKGTGRNQPQHF | TRBV30 | NA | TRBJ1-5 | TRBD1
TGTGCCAGCAGGGAGGGTGGGGGGGGCTACACCTTC | CASREGGGGYTF | TRBV12-3/TRBV12-4 | NA | TRBJ1-2 | NA
TGTGCCAGCAGCGCCCGGGGGGCGAGGCCCCTCCACTTT | CASSARGARPLHF | TRBV7-2 | NA | TRBJ1-6 | NA
TGTGCCAGCAGTGACGGACTAGCGGGGCAAGAGACCCAGTACTTC | CASSDGLAGQETQYF | TRBV2 | once | TRBJ2-5 | TRBD2
TGTGCCAGCAGCCCGCCGGGACTAGCGGGGGGGCCCCAGACCCAGTACTTC | CASSPPGLAGGPQTQYF | TRBV7-9 | NA | TRBJ2-5 | TRBD2
TGTGCCAGCGGGTACAGGGGAGCGGTAAATGGGAATGAGCAGTTCTTC | CASGYRGAVNGNEQFF | TRBV7-9 | NA | TRBJ2-1 | TRBD1
TGCAGCGTGCAGACAGGGGCCTCCTACGAGCAGTACTTC | CSVQTGASYEQYF | TRBV29-1 | NA | TRBJ2-7 | TRBD1
TGCGCCAGCAGCTCCGGGCTAGCGGGGGGGCACAGCACAGATACGCAGTATTTT | CASSSGLAGGHSTDTQYF | TRBV5-1 | once | TRBJ2-3 | TRBD2
TGTGCCAGCAGTCCCGCGAACAGGGAGAGGTACACCTTC | CASSPANRERYTF | TRBV6-5 | NA | TRBJ1-2 | NA
TGTGCCAGCAGTTACAGACAGGGTAATCAGCCCCAGCATTTT | CASSYRQGNQPQHF | TRBV6-5 | NA | TRBJ1-5 | TRBD1
TGTGCCAGCAGCGTAGTTGCGGGGCCCCATGAGCAGTTCTTC | CASSVVAGPHEQFF | TRBV9 | NA | TRBJ2-1 | NA
TGTGCCAGCAGCCCAGACAGGGCCTCCTACAATGAGCAGTTCTTC | CASSPDRASYNEQFF | TRBV7-3 | NA | TRBJ2-1 | TRBD1
TGTGCCAGCCGACAAGCTTTCAACACTGAAGCTTTCTTT | CASRQAFNTEAFF | TRBV12-3/TRBV12-4 | NA | TRBJ1-1 | NA
TGCGCCAGCAGCCAGGAAGCACAGGGGGCTTATAATTCACCCCTCCACTTT | CASSQEAQGAYNSPLHF | TRBV4-1 | NA | TRBJ1-6 | TRBD1
TGTGCCAGCAGCTCCTCAGGGGGCCCGTATAGCAATCAGCCCCAGCATTTT | CASSSSGGPYSNQPQHF | TRBV11-2 | NA | TRBJ1-5 | TRBD1
TGTGCCACCATCGCCAGACAGGGGTGGCAAGAGACCCAGTACTTC | CATIARQGWQETQYF | TRBV19 | few | TRBJ2-5 | TRBD1
TGTGCCAGCAGTTACCAGGAGGGAACTGAAGCTTTCTTT | CASSYQEGTEAFF | TRBV2 | NA | TRBJ1-1 | NA
TGTGCCAGCAGTTACTCGTCGGATACGCAGTATTTT | CASSYSSDTQYF | TRBV6-6 | NA | TRBJ2-3 | NA
TGCAGCGTTGAAGGACAGGGGGCTCGTGAGCAGTTCTTC | CSVEGQGAREQFF | TRBV29-1 | few | TRBJ2-1 | TRBD1
TGTGCCAGCAGTTACTCGCCGTACAGGTTGGAGACCCAGTACTTC | CASSYSPYRLETQYF | TRBV6-5 | NA | TRBJ2-5 | NA
TGTGCCAGCAGCTCGGATGATTCCAGGGTATCCTATAATTCACCCCTCCACTTT | CASSSDDSRVSYNSPLHF | TRBV5-4 | NA | TRBJ1-6 | NA
TGTGCCAACCACCTCTCGGGCAGGGGGCCCCTATTGGGGGCGAACACTGAAGCTTTCTTT | CANHLSGRGPLLGANTEAFF | TRBV24-1 | NA | TRBJ1-1 | TRBD1